A selection of T cell receptor beta chains follows, all from one sample in a study of T cells in Graves' hyperthyroidism and ophthalmopathy. Using its own MiXCR run on the multiplex PCR reads, TCRdb lists one record per CDR3 protein. Among 530,000 or so distinct CDR3 sequences listed, more than 45% were seen once. The source material was peripheral blood or thyroid tissue (not recorded which). Receptors were obtained from a young woman with Graves' hyperthyroidism. CDR3s include the opening cysteine and the closing phenylalanine or tryptophan. The D gene is left open where the match is weak. The size of a clone is reported for some rows only, either as once, few or many, or as a class for expanded clones.

NA	NA	TRBJ2-5	TRBV20-1	TGCAGTGCTAGAGATACCGGAGGGCCCTTTGAGACCCAGTACTTC	CSARDTGGPFETQYF
NA	NA	TRBJ2-7	TRBV5-1	TGCGCCAGCAGCTTGGAACGGCGAGACGAGCAGTACTTC	CASSLERRDEQYF
NA	NA	TRBJ1-6	TRBV19	TGTGCCAGTAGTCTAGCGTGGCGGGACGACCTCGGGGCCTATAATTCACCCCTCCACTTT	CASSLAWRDDLGAYNSPLHF
many	NA	TRBJ2-3	TRBV7-6	TGTGCCAGCAGCTTATCGCCGGCAGATACGCAGTATTTT	CASSLSPADTQYF
NA	NA	TRBJ2-7	TRBV2	TGTGCCAGCAGGATAGGAGGCTACGAGCAGTACTTC	CASRIGGYEQYF
NA	TRBD1	TRBJ1-5	TRBV29-1	TGCAGCGTCCACAGGGGAGAGACCCAGCATTTT	CSVHRGETQHF
NA	TRBD2	TRBJ2-1	TRBV20-1	TGCAGTGCGAAGCCGATAGCGGGAGGTGGCGACAATGAGCAGTTCTTC	CSAKPIAGGGDNEQFF
many	NA	TRBJ2-7	TRBV6-1	TGTGCCAGCAGTGAAGCGGGGACTCAAACCTACGAGCAGTACTTC	CASSEAGTQTYEQYF
NA	NA	TRBJ2-1	TRBV19	TGTGCCAGTAGTTCGAGGGGCCCTGGGAATGAGCAGTTCTTC	CASSSRGPGNEQFF
many	TRBD2	TRBJ2-7	TRBV5-8	TGTGCCAGCAGCACCGGACTAGCGGGAGAAGGACAGCACGAGCAGTACTTC	CASSTGLAGEGQHEQYF
NA	NA	TRBJ2-5	TRBV18	TGTGCCAGCAGGAGGGCAGAACTAGAGACCCAGTACTTC	CASRRAELETQYF
many	NA	TRBJ1-5	TRBV12-3/TRBV12-4	TGTGCCAGCAGTTTGACACAGGTCGGGGGGCACAATCAGCCCCAGCATTTT	CASSLTQVGGHNQPQHF
many	NA	TRBJ1-2	TRBV5-1	TGCGCCAGCAGCTTAAATGAATATGGCTACACCTTC	CASSLNEYGYTF
many	NA	TRBJ2-6	TRBV9	TGTGCCAGCAGCGTAGGGGGGGCCTCTGGGGCCAACGTCCTGACTTTC	CASSVGGASGANVLTF
many	TRBD2	TRBJ2-5	TRBV7-8	TGTGCCAGCAGCTTCAGGACACCGGGACTAGCGGGAGTGGGGGAGACCCAGTACTTC	CASSFRTPGLAGVGETQYF
NA	NA	TRBJ2-7	TRBV20-1	TGCAGTGCTAGGGGCGAAGGAGACACAAGCTCCTACGAGCAGTACTTC	CSARGEGDTSSYEQYF
NA	NA	TRBJ2-2	TRBV14	TGTGCCAGCAGCCTTCGGGGATTCTTCACCGGGGAGCTGTTTTTT	CASSLRGFFTGELFF
NA	NA	TRBJ1-1	TRBV7-9	TGTGCCAGCAGACCTAGCGGGAGCGGGGACACTGAAGCTTTCTTT	CASRPSGSGDTEAFF
NA	NA	TRBJ1-5	TRBV20-1	TGCAGTGCTAGGTGGGGTAGCGGGATCGCCAGCAATCAGCCCCAGCATTTT	CSARWGSGIASNQPQHF
many	NA	TRBJ2-7	TRBV19	TGTGCCAGTAGTACCCGGACTGGCGAGCAGTACTTC	CASSTRTGEQYF
NA	TRBD1	TRBJ2-5	TRBV7-9	TGTGCCAGCAGCTTAATCGCAGGGGGCGATGAGACCCAGTACTTC	CASSLIAGGDETQYF
once	NA	TRBJ1-1	TRBV29-1	TGCAGTTTTTCCGAGTACACTGAAGCTTTCTTT	CSFSEYTEAFF
NA	NA	TRBJ1-4	TRBV12-3/TRBV12-4	TGTGCCAGTTCGGAGGGTGATGAAAAACTGTTTTTT	CASSEGDEKLFF
many	TRBD2	TRBJ2-3	TRBV7-2	TGTGCCAGCAGCTTAGGCCCTAGCGGTTCTAGCACAGATACGCAGTATTTT	CASSLGPSGSSTDTQYF
NA	NA	TRBJ1-2	TRBV20-1	TGCGGTGCTAGAGGACTTCGGGAAGTGGGCTACACCTTC	CGARGLREVGYTF
NA	TRBD1	TRBJ1-1	TRBV27	TGTGCCAGCAGCGGACAGGGTAGTAGGACTGAAGCTTTCTTT	CASSGQGSRTEAFF
many	TRBD1	TRBJ2-5	TRBV6-1	TGTGCCAGCAGCGGGGACAGGGGGTTGGTGACCCAGTACTTC	CASSGDRGLVTQYF
NA	TRBD1	TRBJ1-2	TRBV10-3	TGTGCCATCAGTGATCGACAGGGTTCCCAAGTGAGCGGCTACACCTTC	CAISDRQGSQVSGYTF
NA	NA	TRBJ1-2	TRBV29-1	TGCAGCGTTGAGCTCCCGGTACTGAGGGGCTACACCTTC	CSVELPVLRGYTF
NA	TRBD1	TRBJ2-7	TRBV9	TGTGCCAGCAGCCCGGACAGGCACACCGGGGAGCTGTACTTC	CASSPDRHTGELYF
NA	NA	TRBJ1-5	TRBV27	TGTGCCAGCAGCCGACTGGGGACGAATCAGCCCCAGCATTTT	CASSRLGTNQPQHF
NA	NA	TRBJ1-3	TRBV7-8	TGTGCCAGCAGCTTATGGGCGATAAACACCATATATTTT	CASSLWAINTIYF
NA	NA	TRBJ2-2	TRBV7-8	TGTGCCAGCAGCCAGGACCCAGCAAATGGAAACACCGGGGAGCTGTTTTTT	CASSQDPANGNTGELFF
NA	NA	TRBJ2-3	TRBV2	TGTGCCAGCGGGTTAGGGAGGAGCACAGATACGCAGTATTTT	CASGLGRSTDTQYF
few	TRBD1	TRBJ1-2	TRBV7-3	TGTGCCAGCAGCTTAACCCCCTCGACAGGGGACTATGGCTACACCTTC	CASSLTPSTGDYGYTF
many	TRBD1	TRBJ1-1	TRBV11-2	TGTGCCAGCACCAGGGACAGGGGAACTGAAGCTTTCTTT	CASTRDRGTEAFF
few	TRBD1	TRBJ1-2	TRBV18	TGTGCCAGCTCACCGGAGGGACAGGGGGCCTATGGCTACACCTTC	CASSPEGQGAYGYTF
many	NA	TRBJ2-2	TRBV6-5	TGTGCCAGCAGGGGGATTGAGAGGACCGGGGAGCTGTTTTTT	CASRGIERTGELFF
NA	NA	TRBJ2-5	TRBV7-4	TGTGCCAGCAGCCAAATCGGACAGCGAGAGACCCAGTACTTC	CASSQIGQRETQYF
NA	NA	TRBJ2-7	TRBV7-2	TGTGCCAGCAGCTTGGTGGCAGGGAATAACGAGCAGTACTTC	CASSLVAGNNEQYF
many	TRBD1	TRBJ2-7	TRBV7-6	TGTGCCAGCAGCCCACGCCACGTGAGGACAGGGGTTTACGAGCAGTACTTC	CASSPRHVRTGVYEQYF
NA	TRBD1	TRBJ2-2	TRBV7-8	TGTGCCAGCAGCTTAGCGCCAGGGGGCTGGACCGGGGAGCTGTTTTTT	CASSLAPGGWTGELFF
NA	TRBD1	TRBJ1-3	TRBV7-2	TGTGCCACCGCGGACAGGGGGCGCGTAAACACCGTATATTTT	CATADRGRVNTVYF
NA	NA	TRBJ1-1	TRBV29-1	TGCAGCCCGGACAGGAACACTGAAGCTTTCTTT	CSPDRNTEAFF
NA	NA	TRBJ1-4	TRBV5-1	TGCGCCAGCAGCCCTACGGGCCTTAATGAAAAACTGTTTTTT	CASSPTGLNEKLFF
few	NA	TRBJ2-3	TRBV24-1	TGTGCCACCAGTGATCGGAGCGGGCCTAGCACAGATACGCAGTATTTT	CATSDRSGPSTDTQYF
many	NA	TRBJ1-3	TRBV9	TGTGCCAGCAGTGATGGACAGCGATTTAGCTCTGGAAACACCATATATTTT	CASSDGQRFSSGNTIYF
many	TRBD1	TRBJ2-2	TRBV15	TGTGCCACCAGCGTAGGACAGGGGTACGGGGAGCTGTTTTTT	CATSVGQGYGELFF